Shown below are 15 T cell receptor beta chains from a single sample sequenced in a study of T cells in Graves' hyperthyroidism and ophthalmopathy. RNA transcripts yielded amplified TCR beta CDR3 regions. Primed by the HTBI set, a first-round RT-PCR was run on the TCR CDR3. TCRdb re-called the multiplex PCR reads with MiXCR, one entry per CDR3 protein. The sample lists about 59,000 distinct CDR3 sequences, around 53% occurring once. Material for sequencing was blood. All receptors derive from a woman aged 60-70 years with Graves' ophthalmopathy.

V gene TRBV7-9 combines with J gene TRBJ2-5; TRBD2 matches at 12 bases. The CDR3 has 15 residues. V lost 2 bases and J lost 5; bases outside the gene matches: 3. Germline V CDR1 and CDR2: SEHNR, FQNEAQ (reference sequence). CDR3 sequence reads: CASSLRLAGAETQYF. In DNA form, the CDR3 reads TGTGCCAGCAGCTTACGACTAGCGGGGGCCGAGACCCAGTACTTC.

Within the sample, this clonotype is medium-sized. The rearrangement joins TRBV5-6 to TRBJ1-6; no clear D. The CDR3 contains 13 residues. V shed 1 base and J shed 10 bases, with 9 bases lying between them. Germline CDR1 SGHDT, CDR2 YYEEEE. DNA of the CDR3: TGTGCCAGCAGCTTGTTTCAGGCCTCACCCCTCCACTTT. This translates into CASSLFQASPLHF.

This clonotype was recorded many times. V is TRBV5-5 and J is TRBJ2-2; D gene ambiguous. V was pared by 0 bases and J by 3 bases, with 9 bases between. The CDR3 runs 15 residues. Looked up from germline, CDR1 is SGHKS and CDR2 is YYEKEE (reference sequence). In DNA form, the CDR3 reads TGTGCCAGCAGCTTGGGGGTCATGGACACCGGGGAGCTGTTTTTT. The encoded protein is CASSLGVMDTGELFF.

This clonotype was recorded many times. The chain uses TRBV16 and TRBJ1-2; 9 bases line up with TRBD1. With V trimmed by 4 bases and J by 6 bases, 3 bases remained unmatched. CDR3 size: 13 residues. CDR1 is KGHSY, CDR2 FQNENV, per germline. The CDR3 loop reads CASSPTGGDGYTF. As DNA, the CDR3 is TGTGCCAGCAGCCCGACAGGGGGAGATGGCTACACCTTC.

Turning to this clonotype: It may be a read error: a sequence one base away is much more abundant. The gene calls are TRBV6-1 and TRBJ2-1; 7 bases line up with TRBD2. CDR1 is MNHNS, CDR2 SASEGT, per germline. CDR3 size: 14 residues. The CDR3 loop is CASRGGDSYNGQFF. For the CDR3, the DNA is TGTGCCAGCAGGGGGGGGGACTCCTACAATGGGCAGTTCTTC.

The chain recombines TRBV10-1 with TRBJ2-3, with 8 nucleotides matching TRBD2. The ends lost 3 bases at V and 4 bases at J; junction bases unmatched: 6. CDR3 length: 15 residues. Germline V gene data show CDR1 as WNHNN and CDR2 as SYGVQD (reference sequence). CDR3 in amino acids: CASSEPGGAPDTQYF. The CDR3 nucleotides are TGCGCCAGCAGTGAACCCGGGGGGGCCCCAGATACGCAGTATTTT.

This sequence joins TRBV9 and TRBJ2-1; TRBD2 aligns across 7 bases. The germline V gene encodes CDR1 SGDLS and CDR2 YYNGEE. The CDR3 is made up of 16 amino acids. V shed 4 bases and J 0 bases; nucleotides not matched to a gene: 7. The DNA of the CDR3 is TGTGCCAGCAGCCCCCTAGCGGCTAGCTCCTACAATGAGCAGTTCTTC. Protein product: CASSPLAASSYNEQFF.

The rearrangement joins TRBV25-1 to TRBJ2-7; a weak D match, TRBD1 (7 bases). The CDR3 runs 16 residues. CDR1 MGHDK and CDR2 SYGVNS come from the germline V gene. Trimming removed 1 base at V and 4 bases at J, with 17 bases between. As DNA, the CDR3 is TGTGCCAGCAGTGAATTGGAGCCCAGGGGGGCTTACGAGCAGTACTTC. Translation gives CASSELEPRGAYEQYF.

This clonotype has a count of ten or more. The J gene is TRBJ2-5, the V gene TRBV28; 7 bases align to TRBD1. CDR3 length: 16 amino acids. Germline V CDR1 and CDR2: MDHEN, SYDVKM. The V segment lost 3 bases and the J segment 2 bases; nucleotides outside the gene matches: 9. The CDR3 region is CASSFGTEVPQETQYF. Here the CDR3 DNA reads TGTGCCAGCAGTTTCGGGACAGAAGTACCTCAAGAGACCCAGTACTTC.

In regard to this clonotype: Its ends do not fully match the called genes, so a read error is possible. J is TRBJ2-7 and V is TRBV6-1; D gene unclear. CDR1 is MNHNS, CDR2 SASEGT, per germline. This CDR3 region has 13 residues. DNA for the CDR3: TGTGCCAGCAGTGACGTCCATTCCTACGATCAGTACTTC. It translates to CASSDVHSYDQYF.

Concerning this clonotype itself: Since no conserved phenylalanine or tryptophan closes the CDR3, a read error is the likely cause. CDR3: CASKGTADTQYL. CDR3 DNA: TGTGCCAGCAAGGGAACCGCAGATACGCAGTATTTA. V and J are TRBV6-2 or TRBV6-3 and TRBJ2-3; D uncertain. CDR3 length: 12 amino acids. The V gene lost 7 bases and the J gene lost 4 bases, with 9 bases spanning the gap. Germline V gives CDR1 MNHEY, CDR2 SVGEGT.

This clonotype occurred many times. The V call is TRBV7-9, the J call TRBJ1-4, with a possible D match to TRBD1 (5 bases). Germline CDR1 SEHNR, CDR2 FQNEAQ (reference sequence). The CDR3 spans 15 residues. V shed 1 base and J shed 7 bases, with 13 bases lying between them. CDR3 bases: TGTGCCAGCAGCTTAGGGGGGGGGTCGGGTGAAAAACTGTTTTTT. Encoded protein: CASSLGGGSGEKLFF.

This clonotype was detected many times. The rearrangement joins TRBV19 to TRBJ1-4; possibly TRBD1 for D (5 bases). The CDR3 is made up of 15 amino acids. Per germline, CDR1 LNHDA and CDR2 SQIVND (reference sequence). With 1 base removed from V and 3 bases from J, the gap between germline ends came to 9 bases. The CDR3 DNA follows: TGTGCCAGTAGTATAGGGGGCAGGGCTAATGAAAAACTGTTTTTT. Translation: CASSIGGRANEKLFF.

This clonotype came up many times. V gene TRBV20-1 combines with J gene TRBJ2-5; D uncertain. The CDR3 contains 10 residues. Trimming took 6 bases from V and 5 from J, leaving 7 bases between them. Looked up from germline, CDR1 is DFQATT and CDR2 is SNEGSKA (reference sequence). The CDR3, as DNA: TGCAGTGCCCTGAGTGAGACCCAGTACTTC. Translation gives CSALSETQYF.

This clonotype was seen more than once but under ten times. The chain has TRBV30 and TRBJ1-2; TRBD1 matches 11 bases. Germline values: CDR1 GTSNPN, CDR2 SVGIG (reference sequence). The CDR3 sequence is 15 residues long. V shed 2 bases, J shed 6 bases, and the junction held 8 bases outside the gene matches. As DNA, the CDR3 is TGTGCCTGGAGTCCTCTAACGGACAGGGGGCATGGCTACACCTTC. Its translation is CAWSPLTDRGHGYTF.